The clone carrying this T cell receptor beta chain was found a few times. Its antigen is as yet unknown. The source of the sample is a study of metastatic and nonmetastatic thyroid tumors. Looking at the study overall: Repertoire data that came from the blood and tumor or nodule tissue of malignant and benign thyroid patients were compared. Findings and limits, study-wide: The reported finding was significantly higher TCR beta diversity in malignant thyroid tumors relative to benign nodules, in blood and tumor.

In the study's own analysis: In papillary thyroid cancer, a distant-metastasis classifier was built using CDR3 differences across clinicopathological groups. Using MiXCR, TCRdb reanalyzed the PCR reads. The V and J calls come from TCRdb's annotation, not from the publication. The sample shows over 4,000 clones, 37% of them seen only once. The CDR3 is made up of 13 amino acids. Trimming took off 1 base at V and 3 bases at J, with 6 bases between the two ends. Germline assignment: CDR1 MNHEY and CDR2 SMNVEV (reference sequence). Thyroid surgery was preceded by no treatment in any patient. This TCR came from a male donor with papillary thyroid cancer or a benign thyroid nodule (not recorded which). Some clones in this sample may be carry-over from other donors' samples. Sequencing used tumor tissue. The chain combines TRBV27 with TRBJ1-2; D is ambiguous. The CDR3 is CASSLYPHYGYTF. DNA of the CDR3: TGTGCCAGCAGTTTATACCCCCACTATGGCTACACCTTC.